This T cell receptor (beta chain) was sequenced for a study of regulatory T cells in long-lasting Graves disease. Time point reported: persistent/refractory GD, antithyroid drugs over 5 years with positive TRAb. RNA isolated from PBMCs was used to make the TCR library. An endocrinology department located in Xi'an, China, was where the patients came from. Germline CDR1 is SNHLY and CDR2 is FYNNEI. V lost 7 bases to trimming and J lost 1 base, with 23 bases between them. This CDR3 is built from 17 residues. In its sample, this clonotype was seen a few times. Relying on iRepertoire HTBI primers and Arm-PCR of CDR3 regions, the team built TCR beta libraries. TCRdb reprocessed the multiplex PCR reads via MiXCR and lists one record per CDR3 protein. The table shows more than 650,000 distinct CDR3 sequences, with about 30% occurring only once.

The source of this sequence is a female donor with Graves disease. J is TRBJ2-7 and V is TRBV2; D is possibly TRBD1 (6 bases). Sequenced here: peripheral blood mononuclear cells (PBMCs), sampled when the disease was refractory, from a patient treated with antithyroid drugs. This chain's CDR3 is CASIVAGAGEISYEQYF. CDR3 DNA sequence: TGTGCCAGCATCGTGGCTGGGGCAGGGGAAATTTCCTACGAGCAGTACTTC.